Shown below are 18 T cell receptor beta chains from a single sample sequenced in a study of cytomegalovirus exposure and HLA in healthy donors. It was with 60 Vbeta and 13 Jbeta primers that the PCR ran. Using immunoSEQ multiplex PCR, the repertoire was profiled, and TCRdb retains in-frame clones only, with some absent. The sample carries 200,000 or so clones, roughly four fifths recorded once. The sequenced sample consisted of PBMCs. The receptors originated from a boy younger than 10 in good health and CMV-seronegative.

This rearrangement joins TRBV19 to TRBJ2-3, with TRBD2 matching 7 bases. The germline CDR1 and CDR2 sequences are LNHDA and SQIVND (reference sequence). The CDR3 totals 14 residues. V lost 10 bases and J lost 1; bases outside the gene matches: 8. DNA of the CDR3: TGTGCCACCCGAAAGCGGGGAGGCACAGATACGCAGTATTTT. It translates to CATRKRGGTDTQYF.

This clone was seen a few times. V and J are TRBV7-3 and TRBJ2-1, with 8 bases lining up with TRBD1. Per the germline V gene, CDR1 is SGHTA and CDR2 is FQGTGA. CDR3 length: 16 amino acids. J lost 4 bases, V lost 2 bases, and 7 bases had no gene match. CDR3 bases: TGTGCCAGCAGCTTAGGACAGGGAAGAACTTACAATGAGCAGTTCTTC. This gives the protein CASSLGQGRTYNEQFF.

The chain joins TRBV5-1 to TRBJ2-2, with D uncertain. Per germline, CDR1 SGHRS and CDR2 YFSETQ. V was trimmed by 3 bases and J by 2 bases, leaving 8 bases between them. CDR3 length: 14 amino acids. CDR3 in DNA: TGCGCCAGCAGCTCCGGGTCCAACACCGGGGAGCTGTTTTTT. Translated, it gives CASSSGSNTGELFF.

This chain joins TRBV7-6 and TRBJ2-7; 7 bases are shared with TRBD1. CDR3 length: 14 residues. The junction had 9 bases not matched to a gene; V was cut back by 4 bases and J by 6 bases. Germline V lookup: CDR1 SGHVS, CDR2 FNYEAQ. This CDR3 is CASSSKGAGTEQYF. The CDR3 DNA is TGTGCCAGCAGCTCGAAGGGGGCCGGGACCGAGCAGTACTTC. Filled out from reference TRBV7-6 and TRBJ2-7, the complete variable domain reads GAGVSQSPRYKVTKRGQDVALRCDPISGHVSLYWYRQALGQGPEFLTYFNYEAQQDKSGLPNDRFSAERPEGSISTLTIQRTEQRDSAMYRCASSSKGAGTEQYFGPGTRLTVT.

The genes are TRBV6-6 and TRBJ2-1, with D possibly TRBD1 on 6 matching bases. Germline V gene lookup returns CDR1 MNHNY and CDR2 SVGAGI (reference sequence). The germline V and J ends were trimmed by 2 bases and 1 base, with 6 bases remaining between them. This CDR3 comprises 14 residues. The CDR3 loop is CASSYQGSYNEQFF. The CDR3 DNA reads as TGTGCCAGCAGTTACCAGGGGTCCTACAATGAGCAGTTCTTC.

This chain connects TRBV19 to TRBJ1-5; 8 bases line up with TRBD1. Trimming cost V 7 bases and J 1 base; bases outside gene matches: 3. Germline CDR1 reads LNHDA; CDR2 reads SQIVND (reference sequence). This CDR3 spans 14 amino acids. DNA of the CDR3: TGTGCCAGTAACAGGGGGTTCAGCAATCAGCCCCAGCATTTT. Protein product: CASNRGFSNQPQHF.

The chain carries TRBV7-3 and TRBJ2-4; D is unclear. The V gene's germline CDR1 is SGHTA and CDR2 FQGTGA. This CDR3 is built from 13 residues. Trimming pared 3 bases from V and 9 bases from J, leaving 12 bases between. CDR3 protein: CASSFSGSGIQYF. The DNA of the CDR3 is TGTGCCAGCAGCTTCTCCGGATCGGGCATTCAGTACTTC. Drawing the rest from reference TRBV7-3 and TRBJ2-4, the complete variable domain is GAGVSQTPSNKVTEKGKYVELRCDPISGHTALYWYRQSLGQGPEFLIYFQGTGAADDSGLPNDRFFAVRPEGSVSTLKIQRTERGDSAVYLCASSFSGSGIQYFGAGTRLSVL.

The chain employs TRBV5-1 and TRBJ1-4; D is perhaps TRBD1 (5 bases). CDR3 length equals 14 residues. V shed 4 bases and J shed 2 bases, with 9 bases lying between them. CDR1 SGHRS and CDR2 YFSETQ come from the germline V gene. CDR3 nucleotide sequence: TGCGCCAGCAGCGCAACAGGTACTAATGAAAAACTGTTTTTT. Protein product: CASSATGTNEKLFF.

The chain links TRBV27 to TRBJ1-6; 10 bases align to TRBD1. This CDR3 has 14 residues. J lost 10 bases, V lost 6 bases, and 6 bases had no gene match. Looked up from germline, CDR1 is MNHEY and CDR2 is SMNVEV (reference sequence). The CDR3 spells CASRWDRGASPLHF. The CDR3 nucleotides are TGTGCCAGCAGGTGGGACAGGGGAGCCTCACCCCTCCACTTT.

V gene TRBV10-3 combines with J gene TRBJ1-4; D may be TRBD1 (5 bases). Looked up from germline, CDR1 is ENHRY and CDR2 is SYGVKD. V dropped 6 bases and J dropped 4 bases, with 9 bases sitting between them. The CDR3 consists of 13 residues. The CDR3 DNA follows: TGTGCCATCAGCGGACATAGTAATGAAAAACTGTTTTTT. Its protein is CAISGHSNEKLFF.

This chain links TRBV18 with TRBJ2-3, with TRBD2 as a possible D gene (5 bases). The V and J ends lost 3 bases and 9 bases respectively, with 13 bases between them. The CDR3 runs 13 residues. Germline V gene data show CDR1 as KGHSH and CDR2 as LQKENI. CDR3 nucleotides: TGTGCCAGCTCACCTGGCCGCCGAGGGACGCAGTATTTT. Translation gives CASSPGRRGTQYF.

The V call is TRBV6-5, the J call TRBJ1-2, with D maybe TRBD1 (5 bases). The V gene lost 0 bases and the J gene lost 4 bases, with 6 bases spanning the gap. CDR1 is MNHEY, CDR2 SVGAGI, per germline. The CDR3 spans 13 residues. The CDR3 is CASSYSRVYGYTF. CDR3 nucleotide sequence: TGTGCCAGCAGTTACTCCAGGGTCTATGGCTACACCTTC.

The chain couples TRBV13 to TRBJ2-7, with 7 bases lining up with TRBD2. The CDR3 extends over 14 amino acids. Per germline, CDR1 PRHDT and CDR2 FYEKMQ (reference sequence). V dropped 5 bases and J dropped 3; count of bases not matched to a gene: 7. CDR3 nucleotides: TGTGCCAGCAGCACGAGGACTAGGTTCTACGAGCAGTACTTC. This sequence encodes CASSTRTRFYEQYF.

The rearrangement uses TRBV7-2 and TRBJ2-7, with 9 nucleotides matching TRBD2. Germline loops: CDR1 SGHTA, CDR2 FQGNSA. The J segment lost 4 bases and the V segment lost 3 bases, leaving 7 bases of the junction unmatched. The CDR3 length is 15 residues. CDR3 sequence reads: CASSFDPAGGYEQYF. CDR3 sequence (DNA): TGTGCCAGCAGCTTCGACCCAGCGGGGGGTTACGAGCAGTACTTC.

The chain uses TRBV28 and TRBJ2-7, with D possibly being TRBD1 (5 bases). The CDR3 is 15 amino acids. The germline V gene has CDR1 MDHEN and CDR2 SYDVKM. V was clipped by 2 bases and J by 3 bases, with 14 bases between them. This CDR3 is CASSLGHTLFYEQYF. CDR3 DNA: TGTGCCAGCAGTTTAGGACATACCCTTTTCTACGAGCAGTACTTC.

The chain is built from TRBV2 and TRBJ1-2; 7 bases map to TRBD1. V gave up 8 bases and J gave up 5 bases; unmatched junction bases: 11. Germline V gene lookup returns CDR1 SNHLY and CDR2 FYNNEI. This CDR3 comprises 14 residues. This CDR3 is CASRIQGLMYGYTF. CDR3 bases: TGTGCCAGCCGGATACAGGGGCTGATGTATGGCTACACCTTC.

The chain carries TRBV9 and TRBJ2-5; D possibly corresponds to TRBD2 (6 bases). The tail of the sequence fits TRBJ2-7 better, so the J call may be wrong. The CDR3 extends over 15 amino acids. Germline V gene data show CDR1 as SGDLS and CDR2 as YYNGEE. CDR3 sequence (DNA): TGTGCCAGCAGCGTATCCCCCGAGGAGGGCTACGAGCAGTACTTC. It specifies CASSVSPEEGYEQYF.

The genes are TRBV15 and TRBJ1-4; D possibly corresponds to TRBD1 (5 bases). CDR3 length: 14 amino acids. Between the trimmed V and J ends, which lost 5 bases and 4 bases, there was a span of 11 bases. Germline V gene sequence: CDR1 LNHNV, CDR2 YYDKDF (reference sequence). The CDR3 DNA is TGTGCCACCAGCGCACGGAGGGGTAATGAAAAACTGTTTTTT. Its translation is CATSARRGNEKLFF.